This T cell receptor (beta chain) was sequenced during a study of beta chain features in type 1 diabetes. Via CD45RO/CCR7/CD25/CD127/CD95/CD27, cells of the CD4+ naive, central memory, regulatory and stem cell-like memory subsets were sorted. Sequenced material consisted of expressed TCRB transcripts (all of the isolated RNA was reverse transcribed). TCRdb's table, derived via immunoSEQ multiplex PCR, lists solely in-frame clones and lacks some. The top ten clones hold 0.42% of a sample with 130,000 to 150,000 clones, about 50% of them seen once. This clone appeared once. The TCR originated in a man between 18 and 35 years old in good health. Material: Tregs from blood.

This CDR3 is CAWRLLQTSYEQYF. CDR3 nucleotides: TGTGCCTGGAGACTCCTCCAAACGTCCTACGAGCAGTACTTC. The chain employs TRBV30 and TRBJ2-7; D is unclear. Trimming removed 3 bases at V and 1 base at J, with 13 bases between. CDR1 and CDR2 from the germline V gene are GTSNPN and SVGIG (reference sequence). This CDR3 region has 14 residues.